This TCR beta chain is from a study of response to subunit inactivated influenza vaccine. Regarding the study as a whole: Authors suggested that a seasonal influenza vaccination recruits few new T cells each time.

As regards this clonotype: Its target is not known.

Each CDR3 protein gets one entry after TCRdb re-called the RT-PCR reads with MiXCR. The table has 300,000 to 350,000 distinct CDR3 sequences, approximately 21% seen once. Trimming cost V 10 bases and J 1 base; bases outside gene matches: 6. Germline V gene lookup returns CDR1 SNHLY and CDR2 FYNNEI. CDR3 length: 13 residues. The TCR sequence derives from a man between 50 and 69 years old who received an inactivated influenza vaccine. Material: PBMCs from blood, obtained about 20 months after vaccination. The V and J genes are TRBV2 and TRBJ2-7; 8 bases are shared with TRBD2. Here the CDR3 reads CATSGGDSYEQYF. CDR3 nucleotides: TGTGCCACCTCGGGGGGGGATTCCTACGAGCAGTACTTC. Full variable domain (outside the CDR3, taken from reference TRBV2 and TRBJ2-7): EPEVTQTPSHQVTQMGQEVILRCVPISNHLYFYWYRQILGQKVEFLVSFYNNEISEKSEIFDDQFSVERPDGSNFTLKIRSTKLEDSAMYFCATSGGDSYEQYFGPGTRLTVT.